These 29 T cell receptor beta chains were sequenced from one sample in a study of Tregs in tolerant kidney transplant recipients. Sequencing used immunoSEQ multiplex PCR; TCRdb keeps in-frame clones, though not all of them. The sample holds about 240,000 clones; 84% are singletons and the top ten take about 0.64%. Sequenced: CD4+ T cells from blood. Every receptor here comes from a human donor in good health.

This clone was picked up a small number of times. The V call is TRBV6-6, the J call TRBJ1-4; D unclear. The V gene's germline CDR1 is MNHNY and CDR2 SVGAGI (reference sequence). The germline V and J ends were trimmed by 6 bases and 10 bases, with 21 bases remaining between them. This CDR3 has 15 residues. The CDR3 loop reads CASRSPGENLGKLFF. CDR3 sequence (DNA): TGTGCCAGCAGATCCCCCGGGGAAAATCTTGGAAAACTGTTTTTT.

The chain has TRBV6-1 and TRBJ2-7; 9 bases agree with TRBD1. Germline CDR1 and CDR2: MNHNS and SASEGT. V shed 5 bases, J shed 3 bases, and the junction held 2 bases outside the gene matches. CDR3 size: 13 residues. CDR3 bases: TGTGCCAGCAGTTGGGACAGGGTCTACGAGCAGTACTTC. Translation gives CASSWDRVYEQYF.

The CDR3 DNA reads as TGTGCCAGTACGGGAGGGGCCCTTAACTATGGCTACACCTTC. Protein: CASTGGALNYGYTF. The chain couples TRBV19 to TRBJ1-2, with TRBD1 as a possible D gene (5 bases). CDR1 is LNHDA and CDR2 is SQIVND in the germline V gene (reference sequence). V was trimmed by 7 bases and J by 1 base, leaving 13 bases between them. The CDR3 covers 14 residues.

The J gene is TRBJ1-1, the V gene TRBV10-3, with 8 bases that match TRBD1. The ends lost 6 bases at V and 5 bases at J; junction bases unmatched: 14. Germline-derived CDR1 and CDR2 are ENHRY and SYGVKD. CDR3 length: 16 residues. Here the CDR3 DNA reads TGTGCCATCAGAGCATTTTCCGGACAGGGAAGGACTGAAGCTTTCTTT. It is translated as CAIRAFSGQGRTEAFF.

J is TRBJ2-7 and V is TRBV18, with 16 positions matching TRBD2. The CDR3 contains 17 residues. The junction had 7 bases not matched to a gene; V was cut back by 6 bases and J by 2 bases. Germline lookup yields CDR1 KGHSH and CDR2 LQKENI. CDR3 in amino acids: CASSQGLAGGPTYEQYF. CDR3 sequence (DNA): TGTGCCAGCTCCCAGGGACTAGCGGGAGGGCCTACCTACGAGCAGTACTTC.

V is TRBV11-2 and J is TRBJ2-5; D is perhaps TRBD1 (5 bases). This CDR3 is 16 amino acids long. CDR1 and CDR2 from the germline V gene are SGHAT and FQNNGV. The V end was cut by 5 bases, the J end by 1 base, with 17 bases between. The CDR3 loop is CASSPIRGRGQETQYF. The CDR3 DNA reads as TGTGCCAGCAGCCCTATTAGGGGTAGGGGCCAAGAGACCCAGTACTTC.

The chain couples TRBV21-1 to TRBJ2-1; the DNA was not compared with TRBD2, the D call given in the table. TRBV21-1 is classified as a pseudogene. The CDR3 totals 14 residues. CDR3: CASKHARSYNEQFF. The CDR3 DNA follows: TGTGCCAGCAAGCACGCCCGCTCCTACAATGAGCAGTTCTTC.

This clone was seen a few times. This chain uses TRBV18 with TRBJ1-4; no reliable D call. The CDR3 totals 14 residues. Trimming left V 5 bases short and J 5 bases short, with 12 bases between. In germline, CDR1 is KGHSH, CDR2 LQKENI. Here the CDR3 reads CASSETWGNEKLFF. The CDR3 bases are TGTGCCAGCTCAGAGACTTGGGGAAATGAAAAACTGTTTTTT. The full variable domain, rest sourced from reference TRBV18 and TRBJ1-4, is NAGVMQNPRHLVRRRGQEARLRCSPMKGHSHVYWYRQLPEEGLKFMVYLQKENIIDESGMPKERFSAEFPKEGPSILRIQQVVRGDSAAYFCASSETWGNEKLFFGSGTQLSVL.

This sequence joins TRBV19 and TRBJ2-7; tentative D call: TRBD1 (6 bases). Per germline, CDR1 LNHDA and CDR2 SQIVND (reference sequence). Trimming shortened V by 4 bases and J by 3 bases, and 13 bases separated the two germline ends. This CDR3 spans 14 amino acids. The CDR3 spells CASSTEDRVYEQYF. As DNA, the CDR3 is TGTGCCAGTAGTACTGAGGACAGAGTCTACGAGCAGTACTTC.

The chain recombines TRBV5-1 with TRBJ2-5; 12 bases match TRBD2. Trimming took 3 bases from V and 1 from J; bases not matched to a gene: 4. Germline V gene data show CDR1 as SGHRS and CDR2 as YFSETQ. The CDR3 sequence is 16 residues long. The CDR3 loop reads CASSSLAGGPQETQYF. The CDR3 region has the DNA TGCGCCAGCAGCTCCCTAGCGGGAGGGCCCCAAGAGACCCAGTACTTC.

The rearrangement uses TRBV7-9 and TRBJ2-3; D remains ambiguous. CDR3 length: 11 amino acids. The V gene's germline CDR1 is SEHNR and CDR2 FQNEAQ (reference sequence). V was shortened by 5 bases and J by 6 bases, with 6 bases between the two germline ends. CDR3 nucleotide sequence: TGTGCCAGCAGCCCAAGGGATACGCAGTATTTT. Amino acids: CASSPRDTQYF.

A single count supports this clone. The DNA of the CDR3 is TGTGCCAGTGTCACCGGGACTAGATCAACCGACCACGAGCAGTACTTC. Amino acid sequence: CASVTGTRSTDHEQYF. The chain recombines TRBV6-6 with TRBJ2-7, with 8 bases lining up with TRBD2. The trim removed 9 bases at V and 5 bases at J, leaving 18 bases unmatched. CDR1 is MNHNY, CDR2 SVGAGI, per germline (reference sequence). The CDR3 has 16 amino acids.

As for this clone: A read error may produce the germline difference seen at one junction end. The V and J genes are TRBV6-1 and TRBJ1-1, with D possibly TRBD1 on 6 matching bases. This CDR3 is 13 amino acids long. Germline V gene lookup returns CDR1 MNHNS and CDR2 SASEGT. CDR3 region: CTSRLQGNTEAFF. CDR3 nucleotide sequence: TGTACCAGCAGGTTACAGGGAAACACTGAAGCTTTCTTT.

V gene TRBV5-1 combines with J gene TRBJ2-7, with D tentatively TRBD1 (6 bases). This CDR3 comprises 15 residues. Between the trimmed V and J ends, which lost 0 bases and 1 base, there was a span of 11 bases. Germline CDR1 reads SGHRS; CDR2 reads YFSETQ. CDR3 sequence (DNA): TGCGCCAGCAGCTTGGGGCCTCAGGGGTCCTACGAGCAGTACTTC. It translates to CASSLGPQGSYEQYF.

Of note for this clone: The identical CDR3 is also encoded by other nucleotide sequences in the sample. The chain combines TRBV2 with TRBJ1-5; tentatively, D is TRBD1 (5 bases). Per germline, CDR1 SNHLY and CDR2 FYNNEI. V shed 5 bases and J shed 5 bases, with 16 bases lying between them. CDR3 length: 15 amino acids. This chain's CDR3 is CASSFLSTVDQPQHF. As DNA, the CDR3 is TGTGCCAGCAGTTTCCTTTCGACAGTCGATCAGCCCCAGCATTTT.

The V call is TRBV29-1, the J call TRBJ2-1; D might be TRBD1 or TRBD2, each matching 5 bases. Germline assignment: CDR1 SQVTM and CDR2 ANQGSEA. The CDR3 spans 18 residues. The germline V and J ends were trimmed by 4 bases and 0 bases, with 22 bases remaining between them. The CDR3 bases are TGCAGCGTTGGCAGGGACGGGAATTTAAGGAGCTCCTACAATGAGCAGTTCTTC. Protein sequence: CSVGRDGNLRSSYNEQFF.

CDR3 nucleotides: TGTGCCAGCAGCTTCGGGGGGCCAGGCGAGCAGTACTTC. This encodes CASSFGGPGEQYF. V is TRBV7-3 and J is TRBJ2-7; tentatively, D is TRBD2 (7 bases). CDR1 and CDR2 (germline): SGHTA, FQGTGA. Trimming took 3 bases from V and 6 from J, leaving 12 bases between them. The CDR3 sequence is 13 residues long.

This sequence joins TRBV19 and TRBJ1-6, with D perhaps TRBD1 (5 bases). Germline V CDR1 and CDR2: LNHDA, SQIVND (reference sequence). The CDR3 runs to 17 residues. V was cut by 3 bases and J by 6 bases, with 18 bases left in between. The CDR3, as DNA: TGTGCCAGTAGTATGCCGTTAGGGGCGGCAACTAATTCACCCCTCCACTTT. This encodes CASSMPLGAATNSPLHF. The whole variable domain, remainder taken from reference TRBV19 and TRBJ1-6, is DGGITQSPKYLFRKEGQNVTLSCEQNLNHDAMYWYRQDPGQGLRLIYYSQIVNDFQKGDIAEGYSVSREKKESFPLTVTSAQKNPTAFYLCASSMPLGAATNSPLHFGNGTRLTVT.

The chain joins TRBV29-1 to TRBJ2-5; 9 nucleotides align to TRBD1. Losses at the gene ends were 7 bases for V and 5 bases for J; bases not matched to a gene: 11. Germline CDR1 and CDR2: SQVTM and ANQGSEA. The CDR3 covers 14 residues. This CDR3 reads CSGAGTGLAETQYF. CDR3 sequence (DNA): TGCAGCGGCGCCGGGACAGGGCTTGCGGAGACCCAGTACTTC.

The rearrangement links TRBV4-1 to TRBJ2-7, with 10 bases aligning to TRBD2. This CDR3 has 15 amino acids. The V segment lost 1 base and the J segment 7 bases; nucleotides outside the gene matches: 7. Germline lookup yields CDR1 MGHRA and CDR2 YSYEKL. The CDR3 reads CASSQVSGRGDEQYF. In DNA, the CDR3 is TGCGCCAGCAGCCAAGTAAGCGGGAGGGGCGATGAGCAGTACTTC.

The genes are TRBV7-3 and TRBJ1-1, with a tentative D call TRBD1 (5 bases). Germline values: CDR1 SGHTA, CDR2 FQGTGA. CDR3 length equals 14 residues. Trimming shortened V by 2 bases and J by 7 bases, and 14 bases separated the two germline ends. The CDR3 bases are TGTGCCAGCAGCTTAGGACACAGTCCCCTTGAAGCTTTCTTT. Its protein is CASSLGHSPLEAFF. The complete variable domain, with remaining parts taken from reference TRBV7-3 and TRBJ1-1, reads GAGVSQTPSNKVTEKGKYVELRCDPISGHTALYWYRQSLGQGPEFLIYFQGTGAADDSGLPNDRFFAVRPEGSVSTLKIQRTERGDSAVYLCASSLGHSPLEAFFGQGTRLTVV.

This clone was seen a single time. The gene calls are TRBV2 and TRBJ1-5, with TRBD1 as a possible D gene (6 bases). V dropped 7 bases and J dropped 6 bases, with 19 bases sitting between them. The germline V gene encodes CDR1 SNHLY and CDR2 FYNNEI. The length of the CDR3 is 15 residues. CDR3 nucleotide sequence: TGTGCCAGCACCCGAGGGGTGGGGGCGGGTCAGCCCCAGCATTTT. Its protein is CASTRGVGAGQPQHF.

This chain connects TRBV7-2 to TRBJ1-1; unclear D gene. The CDR3 runs to 15 residues. Germline lookup yields CDR1 SGHTA and CDR2 FQGNSA. Trimming removed 7 bases from V and 3 bases from J, with 18 bases in between. In DNA, the CDR3 is TGTGCCAGCACCCCAGGTGGTGGGAGGTACACTGAAGCTTTCTTT. Amino acid sequence: CASTPGGGRYTEAFF.

This chain uses TRBV5-1 with TRBJ1-3; 12 nucleotides agree with TRBD1. The trim removed 1 base at V and 4 bases at J, leaving 9 bases unmatched. Looked up from germline, CDR1 is SGHRS and CDR2 is YFSETQ. The CDR3 extends over 18 amino acids. In DNA, the CDR3 is TGCGCCAGCAGCTTGACGCCGGGACAGGGGGCCTCGGGAAACACCATATATTTT. It yields the protein CASSLTPGQGASGNTIYF.

V is TRBV4-2 and J is TRBJ2-3; 9 bases agree with TRBD2. CDR3 length: 16 amino acids. V lost 3 bases, J lost 0 bases, and 4 bases stayed unmatched. Germline lookup yields CDR1 LGHNA and CDR2 YNFKEQ. DNA of the CDR3: TGTGCCAGCAGCCACCTCACTAGCGGGAGCACAGATACGCAGTATTTT. Translated, it gives CASSHLTSGSTDTQYF.

About this clone: Distinct nucleotide sequences in the sample also encode this CDR3. The V gene is TRBV18, the J gene TRBJ1-3; D is perhaps TRBD1 (5 bases). V was trimmed by 3 bases and J by 0 bases, leaving 9 bases between them. This CDR3 contains 15 residues. Germline V CDR1 and CDR2: KGHSH, LQKENI. The CDR3 loop reads CASSPLDSSGNTIYF. CDR3 nucleotides: TGTGCCAGCTCACCCTTAGACAGCTCTGGAAACACCATATATTTT.

This rearrangement joins TRBV9 to TRBJ2-7, with unresolved D. Germline CDR1 is SGDLS and CDR2 is YYNGEE. The CDR3 is 15 amino acids. V was cut by 0 bases and J by 2 bases, with 12 bases left in between. CDR3 sequence: CASSVEPLSPYEQYF. CDR3 nucleotide sequence: TGTGCCAGCAGCGTAGAGCCCCTTTCCCCCTACGAGCAGTACTTC.

The rearrangement joins TRBV5-1 to TRBJ1-5; D unresolved. Germline V gene sequence: CDR1 SGHRS, CDR2 YFSETQ. Trimming shortened V by 0 bases and J by 3 bases, and 7 bases separated the two germline ends. This CDR3 is built from 14 residues. The CDR3 is CASSLAGLNQPQHF. The DNA of the CDR3 is TGCGCCAGCAGCTTGGCCGGGCTCAATCAGCCCCAGCATTTT.

Points on this clone: An end of the junction does not agree with germline; a read error may underlie this. The chain combines TRBV7-7 with TRBJ1-2; D is unclear. Looked up from germline, CDR1 is SSHAT and CDR2 is FNYEAQ (reference sequence). The CDR3 totals 14 residues. CDR3 region: CASSLCPGKGGYTF. The CDR3 coding sequence is TGTGCTAGCAGCTTATGCCCGGGTAAGGGTGGCTACACCTTC.